The T cell receptor beta chain described here comes from a study of blood T cell repertoires in COVID-19. Across the whole study: The United States, Italy and Spain supplied acute and convalescent COVID-19 samples. PBMCs, B-cell-depleted T cells, or T cells were the source of the cDNA or gDNA that made up the material.

CDR3 length: 14 amino acids. Germline V gene lookup returns CDR1 SGDLS and CDR2 YYNGEE. V lost 6 bases and J lost 7, with 19 bases in between. The protocol was immunoSEQ multiplex PCR, while the TCRdb copy is restricted to in-frame clones and leaves out a portion. The sample includes 130,000 to 150,000 clones, approximately 87% of them seen just once. This chain uses TRBV9 with TRBJ1-2, with D perhaps matching TRBD1 (5 bases). This TCR derives from a middle-aged woman with acute or convalescent COVID-19. Specimen: peripheral blood. CDR3 nucleotide sequence: TGTGCCAGCACCCCGGGCGGGGCCGTGAGTGGCTACACCTTC. Translation gives CASTPGGAVSGYTF.